The 23 T cell receptor beta chains given below trace back to one sample, sequenced in a study of T cell repertoires in cytomegalovirus infection. No antigens are known for them. TCRdb re-called the reads with MiXCR, one entry per CDR3 protein. Among around 360,000 distinct CDR3 sequences, just under 35% were seen once, and the ten largest hold 13%. The sequencing here drew on cultured PBMCs, taken from culture after CMV antigen stimulation. Receptors were obtained from a human donor in good health (CMV status not recorded). Some clones in this sample may be carry-over from other donors' samples.

The V gene is TRBV7-9, the J gene TRBJ2-1; no clear D gene. Between the trimmed V and J ends, which lost 5 bases and 2 bases, there was a span of 13 bases. The CDR3 totals 15 residues. Per the germline V gene, CDR1 is SEHNR and CDR2 is FQNEAQ (reference sequence). This CDR3 is CASSRTLPAYNEQFF. The DNA for the CDR3 is TGTGCCAGCAGCAGAACCTTGCCAGCCTACAATGAGCAGTTCTTC.

The count of this clonotype is one. V gene TRBV12-3 or TRBV12-4 combines with J gene TRBJ2-7; no definite D call. The CDR3 spans 14 residues. V lost 2 bases to trimming and J lost 5 bases, with 13 bases between them. The CDR3 DNA is TGTGCCAGCAGTTTATCGGAATTAGGCGACGAGCAGTACGTC. Translated: CASSLSELGDEQYV.

This clonotype was counted a few times. V is TRBV5-5 and J is TRBJ1-5; 9 nucleotides match TRBD1. The CDR3 spans 17 residues. The germline V gene has CDR1 SGHKS and CDR2 YYEKEE (reference sequence). V shed 0 bases, J shed 2 bases, and the junction held 6 bases outside the gene matches. CDR3 residues: CASSLGDRALGNQPQHF. DNA for the CDR3: TGTGCCAGCAGCTTGGGGGACAGGGCTTTGGGCAATCAGCCCCAGCATTTT.

The table lists this clonotype with many counts. V usage is TRBV7-2 and J usage is TRBJ1-6; TRBD1 might be the D (6 bases). This CDR3 has 15 amino acids. V lost 2 bases and J 3 bases, leaving 8 bases between the germline ends. Germline V CDR1 and CDR2: SGHTA, FQGNSA. The CDR3 nucleotides are TGTGCCAGCAGCTTACTAGGGGGCTATAATTCACCCCTCCACTTT. It yields the protein CASSLLGGYNSPLHF.

The gene calls are TRBV27 and TRBJ1-1; D unclear. The CDR3 spans 11 residues. Trimming pared 7 bases from V and 4 bases from J, leaving 7 bases between. Germline V CDR1 and CDR2: MNHEY, SMNVEV (reference sequence). The CDR3 sequence: CASIRRTEAFF. CDR3 bases: TGTGCCAGCATCAGGCGCACTGAAGCTTTCTTT.

This clonotype was observed a handful of times. The junction departs from the called germline gene at one end, perhaps through a read error. The chain joins TRBV4-3 to TRBJ2-1; tentative D call: TRBD1 (5 bases). Germline CDR1 and CDR2: LGHNA and YSLEER. The CDR3 sequence is 13 residues long. CDR3 residues: CASSQGPYTEQFF. The CDR3 nucleotides read TGCGCCAGCAGCCAGGGGCCTTACACTGAGCAGTTCTTC.

In this sample, this clonotype turned up many times. The rearrangement joins TRBV12-3 or TRBV12-4 to TRBJ1-2; 8 positions agree with TRBD1. The CDR3 is 17 amino acids. Trimming removed 4 bases from V and 3 bases from J; junction bases left unmatched: 13. The CDR3 DNA is TGTGCCAGCAGTTCTTCTGAAAGGACAGGGCCGCACTATGGCTACACCTTC. Protein sequence: CASSSSERTGPHYGYTF.

This clonotype was counted ten times or more. V gene TRBV7-2 combines with J gene TRBJ2-3, with D uncertain. The CDR3 loop spans 14 amino acids. Per the germline V gene, CDR1 is SGHTA and CDR2 is FQGNSA. V dropped 5 bases and J dropped 2 bases, with 11 bases sitting between them. This chain's CDR3 is CASSNYLTTDTQYF. Written as DNA, the CDR3 is TGTGCCAGCAGCAACTATCTGACCACAGATACGCAGTATTTT.

This clonotype was seen a handful of times. The chain uses TRBV12-3 or TRBV12-4 and TRBJ1-5; D is perhaps TRBD1 (5 bases). This CDR3 contains 14 residues. Deletions cut 4 bases from V and 6 bases from J, with 13 bases between. CDR3: CASSSGGLTQPQHF. In nucleotides, the CDR3 is TGTGCCAGCAGTTCCGGGGGTCTTACTCAGCCCCAGCATTTT.

The V and J genes are TRBV6-2 or TRBV6-3 and TRBJ1-5; D unclear. V lost 6 bases, J lost 2 bases, and 14 bases lay in between. Germline V gives CDR1 MNHEY, CDR2 SVGEGT. The CDR3 has 15 residues. CDR3 sequence: CASRDPGSGNQPQHF. Written as DNA, the CDR3 is TGTGCCAGCAGAGACCCGGGAAGTGGCAATCAGCCCCAGCATTTT.

This clonotype has a handful of counts. The chain links TRBV30 to TRBJ2-5; TRBD2 agrees at 10 bases. V dropped 1 base and J dropped 4; count of bases not matched to a gene: 3. The germline CDR1 and CDR2 sequences are GTSNPN and SVGIG (reference sequence). The CDR3 loop spans 14 amino acids. The CDR3 loop reads CAWSGTSGGETQYF. CDR3 nucleotide sequence: TGTGCCTGGAGTGGGACTAGCGGAGGAGAGACCCAGTACTTC.

This clonotype was detected a few times. CDR3 in DNA: TGTGCCAGCAGTTCACAGGGACCTGACACTGAAGCTTTCTTT. This codes for CASSSQGPDTEAFF. V gene TRBV6-2 or TRBV6-3 combines with J gene TRBJ1-1; a weak D match, TRBD1 (6 bases). This CDR3 spans 14 amino acids. CDR1 is MNHEY, CDR2 SVGEGT, per germline. V dropped 4 bases and J dropped 3 bases, with 12 bases sitting between them.

This clonotype turned up a few times. The rearrangement uses TRBV7-9 and TRBJ2-3, with D possibly called TRBD1 or TRBD2 (5 bases each). V was trimmed by 7 bases and J by 2 bases, leaving 13 bases between them. CDR1 and CDR2 (germline): SEHNR, FQNEAQ (reference sequence). The CDR3 runs to 14 residues. CDR3 nucleotides: TGTGCCAGCAAACCGGGGCAGTCCACAGATACGCAGTATTTT. Its protein product is CASKPGQSTDTQYF. Filled out from reference TRBV7-9 and TRBJ2-3, the complete variable domain reads DTGVSQNPRHKITKRGQNVTFRCDPISEHNRLYWYRQTLGQGPEFLTYFQNEAQLEKSRLLSDRFSAERPKGSFSTLEIQRTEQGDSAMYLCASKPGQSTDTQYFGPGTRLTVL.

The chain combines TRBV12-3 or TRBV12-4 with TRBJ2-3, with D possibly matching TRBD1 (5 bases). The V and J ends lost 6 bases and 3 bases respectively, with 16 bases between them. The CDR3 sequence is 15 residues long. The CDR3 sequence is CASSPGYDWTDTQYF. The DNA of the CDR3 is TGTGCCAGCAGCCCAGGGTACGATTGGACAGATACGCAGTATTTT.

This sequence joins TRBV19 and TRBJ2-7; D gene uncertain. Looked up from germline, CDR1 is LNHDA and CDR2 is SQIVND (reference sequence). Trimming removed 9 bases from V and 3 bases from J, with 18 bases in between. The CDR3 covers 14 residues. CDR3 DNA: TGTGCCAGAAGTCCTTCCCGGGCTAGCTACGAGCAGTACTTC. Translating it yields CARSPSRASYEQYF.

This clonotype was detected a few times. This rearrangement joins TRBV29-1 to TRBJ2-5; D not resolved. Trimming shortened V by 3 bases and J by 5 bases, and 13 bases separated the two germline ends. Germline V CDR1 and CDR2: SQVTM, ANQGSEA. The CDR3 is 13 residues long. CDR3 in DNA: TGCAGCGTTGAGGTTGGATTGGGGGAGACCCAGTACTTC. Protein product: CSVEVGLGETQYF. Full variable domain (rest looked up from reference TRBV29-1 and TRBJ2-5): SAVISQKPSRDICQRGTSLTIQCQVDSQVTMMFWYRQQPGQSLTLIATANQGSEATYESGFVIDKFPISRPNLTFSTLTVSNMSPEDSSIYLCSVEVGLGETQYFGPGTRLLVL.

This CDR3 is CAISPTSAGNQPQHF. The CDR3 DNA sequence: TGTGCCATCAGTCCTACTTCAGCGGGCAATCAGCCCCAGCATTTT. The rearrangement joins TRBV10-3 to TRBJ1-5; D unclear. The CDR3 loop spans 15 amino acids. Germline CDR1 ENHRY, CDR2 SYGVKD. Between the trimmed V and J ends, which lost 5 bases and 2 bases, there was a span of 13 bases.

The rearrangement links TRBV3-1 to TRBJ2-1; TRBD2 matches 9 bases. Per the germline V gene, CDR1 is LGHDT and CDR2 is YNNKEL (reference sequence). CDR3 size: 17 residues. V shed 1 base, J shed 7 bases, and the junction held 11 bases outside the gene matches. The CDR3 coding sequence is TGTGCCAGCAGCCAAGTTTTTGCGGGAGGGGAGCTGAATGAGCAGTTCTTC. It translates to CASSQVFAGGELNEQFF.

V gene TRBV5-4 combines with J gene TRBJ2-5; the match to TRBD2 covers 14 bases. The CDR3 runs 16 residues. CDR1 SGHNT and CDR2 YYREEE come from the germline V gene (reference sequence). With 3 bases clipped from V and 1 base from J, the junction kept 2 bases outside the gene matches. CDR3 sequence: CASSSGLAGAQETQYF. The CDR3 DNA follows: TGTGCCAGCAGCTCGGGACTAGCGGGAGCCCAAGAGACCCAGTACTTC. Full variable domain (rest looked up from reference TRBV5-4 and TRBJ2-5): ETGVTQSPTHLIKTRGQQVTLRCSSQSGHNTVSWYQQALGQGPQFIFQYYREEENGRGNFPPRFSGLQFPNYSSELNVNALELDDSALYLCASSSGLAGAQETQYFGPGTRLLVL.

In its sample, this clonotype was seen a few times. The chain couples TRBV4-1 to TRBJ2-1; tentatively, D is TRBD1 (6 bases). The length of the CDR3 is 15 residues. Looked up from germline, CDR1 is MGHRA and CDR2 is YSYEKL. Trimming left V 0 bases short and J 8 bases short, with 14 bases between. This CDR3 is CASSQEGQGIDEQFF. The DNA of the CDR3 is TGCGCCAGCAGCCAAGAAGGGCAGGGGATCGATGAGCAGTTCTTC.

The chain employs TRBV28 and TRBJ2-7; 11 bases are a match to TRBD2. This CDR3 is built from 15 residues. Trimming took 8 bases from V and 4 from J; bases not matched to a gene: 10. CDR1 and CDR2 (germline): MDHEN, SYDVKM. CDR3 nucleotide sequence: TGTGCCAGCCTAACCGGGACTAGCGGCCTGTACGAGCAGTACTTC. Its translation: CASLTGTSGLYEQYF.

This clonotype was detected ten times or more. The V call is TRBV7-2, the J call TRBJ2-7; 7 nucleotides agree with TRBD2. CDR1 and CDR2 from the germline V gene are SGHTA and FQGNSA. Unmatched junction bases numbered 17, after V lost 5 bases and J lost 4 bases. The CDR3 runs 17 residues. CDR3 loop: CASSQLAVAGGSYEQYF. CDR3 coding DNA: TGTGCCAGCAGCCAACTAGCAGTAGCGGGCGGAAGTTACGAGCAGTACTTC.

This clonotype was seen only once. V and J are TRBV11-2 and TRBJ2-6; D remains ambiguous. Germline values: CDR1 SGHAT, CDR2 FQNNGV. Trimming stripped 1 base from V and 1 base from J, with 17 bases between. This CDR3 comprises 19 residues. CDR3 loop: CASSLAGSTTLSGANVLTF. Here the CDR3 DNA reads TGTGCCAGCAGCTTAGCGGGCAGCACTACCCTTTCTGGGGCCAACGTCCTGACTTTC.